Described below is a single T cell receptor beta chain sequence and its context. What antigen it recognizes has not been identified. Per-base qualities were not stored, and no clone one base away is much larger. This sample was included in a study of T cell responses to AZD1222 COVID-19 vaccine listed by TCRdb under 2021. At the level of the whole study: TCR sequencing was performed for roughly 250 trial participants, of whom 200 to 220 were given two doses of AZD1222 and some 25 were given two doses of MenACWY control vaccine. Trial participants were enrolled by age into subgroups of 18-55, 56-69 and 70-plus years, and about 150, 27 and 61 TCR-sequenced participants, respectively, were included in these subgroups. What the work shows at the level of the full study, not this receptor alone: Only five or six AZD1222 recipients were SARS-CoV-2 seropositive at baseline, limiting conclusions about previously exposed vaccinees. CD4 TCRs associated with the vaccine covered the entire spike protein, and the dominant responses were in regions 160-218 and 743-854. After two AZD1222 doses, spike-specific TCR breadth and depth were significantly higher than at day 0 and than in MenACWY recipients. Because no day 14 peak-response samples were available, repertoires were characterized only after the peak T cell response. Nearly half of unique spike-specific TCRs reportedly recognized epitopes outside regions mutated in the B.1.351 and B.1.1.7 variants. The 56-69-year group was small, and its depth increase did not reach significance, likely because of low power. Most participants were white British and females outnumbered males, and the authors suggested that clonal diversity may have been underestimated.

What the time point label conveys for this sample: about 28 days (+/-7) after the second vaccine dose. AZD1222 recipients given second doses at about 4 weeks or at about 12 weeks were pooled, since spike-specific TCR depth and breadth were not found to differ between the two schedules. Samples from vaccinated people were obtained from the UK trials COV001 and COV002, which included a single-blind randomized controlled phase 2/3 trial of AZD1222 (ChAdOx1 nCoV-19) in healthy adults. For TCRbeta chain sequencing, PBMC samples were collected from trial participants at day 0 and at day 28 after the second dose. The CDR3 regions of human TCRbeta chains were analyzed by immunosequencing. As for how the authors treated the data: Repertoire TCRs were checked for matches against a reference library of SARS-CoV-2-specific TCRs that had been generated using the MIRA antigen-specificity platform. Breadth was defined as the fraction of unique TCRs that were SARS-CoV-2-associated, and depth was defined as the fraction of total T cells that were SARS-CoV-2-associated. Each spike-specific TCR was assigned to its reactive spike region and to a CD4 or CD8 class using the MIRA data. Log10-transformed breadth and depth values were compared by one-way ANOVA with Sidak's multiple comparisons tests. TCRdb took this table from immuneACCESS and kept in-frame rearrangements with V and J called. Such tables lack part of the clones; where checked against another copy, unresolved V genes explain under half of the gap, and the rest is unexplained. The V and J calls and the clone size are those of that table, but D and trimming were determined from the DNA. The sample table records more than 90,000 clones; more than 75% of these occur just once. The ten largest clones take up approximately 10% of the sample.

The sample consisted of peripheral blood, taken 28 days after the second AZD1222 dose. The sequence came from an adult who received the AZD1222 COVID-19 vaccine.

The nucleotides are TGTGCCAGCAGAGTGGAAGGAGCCCAGGGGACCCAGTACTTC. Its protein is CASRVEGAQGTQYF. The chain uses TRBV2 and TRBJ2-5, with TRBD1 perhaps the D gene, on 5 matching bases. The CDR3, cysteine through phenylalanine, is 14 amino acids long. CDR3 DNA only is kept here, 42 bases in frame from base 1. Sequences SNHLY (CDR1) and FYNNEI (CDR2) are obtained from the germline V gene. The junction carries 18 bases between V and J, which are trimmed by 6 bases and 7 bases respectively.